These 5 T cell receptor beta chains were sequenced from one sample in a study of shared clonotypes between healthy human individuals. The method was immunoSEQ multiplex PCR; TCRdb's version includes in-frame clones alone and lacks a portion of them. The data hold some 2,000,000 clones, with about 95% observed a single time. Terminally differentiated effector memory CD45RA+ cells were excluded by CCR7 positive selection of CD45RO-negative cells. The sample consisted of naive CD8+ T cells sorted from blood. Receptors were obtained from a man younger than 35 in good health.

J is TRBJ2-2 and V is TRBV9; 8 nucleotides align to TRBD2. The V gene's germline CDR1 is SGDLS and CDR2 YYNGEE. The CDR3 loop spans 13 amino acids. The trim removed 5 bases at V and 5 bases at J, leaving 2 bases unmatched. CDR3 sequence (DNA): TGTGCCAGCAGTAGCGGGATGACCGGGGAGCTGTTTTTT. It specifies CASSSGMTGELFF.

This chain joins TRBV4-1 and TRBJ2-5, with TRBD1 matching over 7 bases. The germline V gene has CDR1 MGHRA and CDR2 YSYEKL. This CDR3 has 16 amino acids. Trimming took 0 bases from V and 4 from J; bases not matched to a gene: 8. The CDR3 sequence: CASSQEWNRGLETQYF. Here the CDR3 DNA reads TGCGCCAGCAGCCAAGAATGGAACAGGGGATTAGAGACCCAGTACTTC.

This chain links TRBV10-2 with TRBJ2-7, with D unclear. Germline V gene data show CDR1 as WSHSY and CDR2 as SAAADI. CDR3 length: 14 amino acids. With 2 bases removed from V and 6 bases from J, the gap between germline ends came to 14 bases. The CDR3 DNA reads as TGCGCCAGCAGTGAGCAGGAAATCCCTGTCGAGCAGTACTTC. This translates into CASSEQEIPVEQYF.

This chain connects TRBV29-1 to TRBJ2-7; no clear D gene. Between the trimmed V and J ends, which lost 3 bases and 0 bases, there was a span of 15 bases. Germline V lookup: CDR1 SQVTM, CDR2 ANQGSEA. This CDR3 spans 15 amino acids. The chain's CDR3 is CSVEDGQSVSYEQYF. DNA of the CDR3: TGCAGCGTTGAGGATGGCCAATCCGTCTCCTACGAGCAGTACTTC.

V and J are TRBV19 and TRBJ1-2, with unresolved D. This CDR3 region has 15 residues. V gave up 5 bases and J gave up 5 bases, with 18 bases separating them. Germline V lookup: CDR1 LNHDA, CDR2 SQIVND (reference sequence). The CDR3, as DNA: TGTGCCAGTAGTCACCCCCGTAGGGTTCGTTATGGCTACACCTTC. This sequence encodes CASSHPRRVRYGYTF.